The 9 T cell receptor beta chains listed next were all sequenced from one sample in a study of cytomegalovirus exposure and HLA in healthy donors. 13 Jbeta primers and 60 Vbeta primers were used for the PCR. The data were produced by immunoSEQ multiplex PCR, yet TCRdb's version contains in-frame clones alone and is incomplete. The sample holds roughly 180,000 clones, 84% seen once. The specimen was PBMCs. These receptors were collected from a boy between 10 and 17 years old in good health and CMV-seronegative.

The V call is TRBV27, the J call TRBJ1-2, with 7 positions matching TRBD1. This CDR3 is built from 14 residues. The junction had 8 bases not matched to a gene; V was cut back by 5 bases and J by 5 bases. The germline V gene encodes CDR1 MNHEY and CDR2 SMNVEV (reference sequence). CDR3 protein: CASSLRGAMYGYTF. CDR3 nucleotide sequence: TGTGCCAGCAGTCTCAGGGGGGCGATGTATGGCTACACCTTC.

This clone was seen a few times. This chain connects TRBV2 to TRBJ1-1; the match to TRBD1 covers 7 bases. V was pared by 4 bases and J by 5 bases, with 4 bases of the junction left unmatched. Germline loops: CDR1 SNHLY, CDR2 FYNNEI. This CDR3 spans 13 amino acids. CDR3 coding DNA: TGTGCCAGCAGTGGACAGGGTCTGACTGAAGCTTTCTTT. It translates to CASSGQGLTEAFF.

CDR3 in amino acids: CASSFSGENQPQHF. CDR3 nucleotide sequence: TGTGCCAGCAGTTTTTCAGGCGAGAATCAGCCCCAGCATTTT. The chain recombines TRBV28 with TRBJ1-5; D is unresolved. The CDR3 is made up of 14 amino acids. Germline loops: CDR1 MDHEN, CDR2 SYDVKM. V lost 3 bases and J 4 bases, leaving 10 bases between the germline ends.

The chain is built from TRBV19 and TRBJ1-2; D remains unclear. The length of the CDR3 is 12 residues. The germline gives CDR1 LNHDA, CDR2 SQIVND (reference sequence). V lost 6 bases and J lost 4, with 9 bases in between. CDR3 DNA: TGTGCCAGTAGCGCGGCGAGCTATGGCTACACCTTC. This codes for CASSAASYGYTF. The full variable domain, in which reference TRBV19 and TRBJ1-2 provide the parts outside the CDR3, is DGGITQSPKYLFRKEGQNVTLSCEQNLNHDAMYWYRQDPGQGLRLIYYSQIVNDFQKGDIAEGYSVSREKKESFPLTVTSAQKNPTAFYLCASSAASYGYTFGSGTRLTVV.

V usage is TRBV7-6 and J usage is TRBJ2-7, with 10 bases that match TRBD2. Germline loops: CDR1 SGHVS, CDR2 FNYEAQ. V dropped 5 bases and J dropped 5; count of bases not matched to a gene: 3. This CDR3 is 13 amino acids long. The CDR3 region is CASSRLAGNEQYF. In DNA form, the CDR3 reads TGTGCCAGCAGCAGACTAGCGGGTAACGAGCAGTACTTC.

The J gene is TRBJ2-7, the V gene TRBV28, with 8 bases identical to TRBD2. V dropped 5 bases and J dropped 5; count of bases not matched to a gene: 8. Germline V gene lookup returns CDR1 MDHEN and CDR2 SYDVKM. The CDR3 has 14 amino acids. CDR3 DNA sequence: TGTGCCAGCAGTCACACCGGGACTAGTAACGAGCAGTACTTC. This sequence encodes CASSHTGTSNEQYF.

The chain links TRBV19 to TRBJ2-2, with TRBD2 as a possible D gene (5 bases). The CDR3 loop spans 13 amino acids. V shed 5 bases and J shed 6 bases, with 10 bases lying between them. Germline V gives CDR1 LNHDA, CDR2 SQIVND (reference sequence). The CDR3 DNA is TGTGCCAGTAGTTTTCGGGGTGCCGGGGAGCTGTTTTTT. Protein sequence: CASSFRGAGELFF.

This clone was detected once. This chain connects TRBV10-2 to TRBJ1-1, with TRBD1 matching 9 bases. Germline V gene data show CDR1 as WSHSY and CDR2 as SAAADI. V gave up 3 bases and J gave up 5 bases; unmatched junction bases: 7. The CDR3 consists of 15 residues. DNA of the CDR3: TGCGCCAGCAGTGAAAACAGGGGGCGCAGGACTGAAGCTTTCTTT. Its protein product is CASSENRGRRTEAFF.

The J gene is TRBJ2-7, the V gene TRBV27, with D possibly TRBD2 on 6 matching bases. Germline V CDR1 and CDR2: MNHEY, SMNVEV (reference sequence). Trimming shortened V by 0 bases and J by 5 bases, and 20 bases separated the two germline ends. This CDR3 has 17 amino acids. The CDR3 protein is CASSLSSWGDRPDEQYF. The DNA for the CDR3 is TGTGCCAGCAGTTTATCGTCGTGGGGGGATCGACCCGACGAGCAGTACTTC.